Listed below are T cell receptor beta chains from one sample, sequenced in a study of T cells in Graves' hyperthyroidism and ophthalmopathy. One entry per CDR3 protein, called by TCRdb with MiXCR from the multiplex PCR reads. The table lists 380,000 or so distinct CDR3 sequences, 19% of them singletons. Sequenced: blood. Receptors originate from a woman aged 18 to 35 with Graves' hyperthyroidism. The CDR3 runs from the conserved cysteine through the conserved F or W.

CDR3	J	V
CASNPDRGLEKLFF	TRBJ1-4	TRBV19
CATSDSSIGAYGYTF	TRBJ1-2	TRBV24-1
CASSLYGETGNTIYF	TRBJ1-3	TRBV13
CASSLDYSGSYEQYF	TRBJ2-7	TRBV11-2
CASSPDRGAYEQYF	TRBJ2-7	TRBV7-8
CASSLEPGFAYEQYF	TRBJ2-7	TRBV5-6
CASSFVGGTAHYEQYF	TRBJ2-7	TRBV11-2
CASSYSGGRTGELFF	TRBJ2-2	TRBV6-5
CASSQDYNGELFF	TRBJ2-2	TRBV25-1
CASTRGSDGYTF	TRBJ1-2	TRBV7-8
CASSPRANQPQHF	TRBJ1-5	TRBV12-3/TRBV12-4
CASSSGGGPYEQYF	TRBJ2-7	TRBV2
CASSGGAGANVLTF	TRBJ2-6	TRBV19
CASSQVPGTASYEQYF	TRBJ2-7	TRBV4-1
CASSPGTSQETQYF	TRBJ2-5	TRBV5-1
CASSYWPWTEAFF	TRBJ1-1	TRBV12-3/TRBV12-4
CASSEDGPGDEQYF	TRBJ2-7	TRBV2
CSASETYEQYF	TRBJ2-7	TRBV20-1
CATSRDRTSETQYF	TRBJ2-5	TRBV15
CASTSEARVEAFF	TRBJ1-1	TRBV2
CAWNLASSYNEQFF	TRBJ2-1	TRBV30
CATRAPGELGYTF	TRBJ1-2	TRBV24-1
CATSDNSYGYTF	TRBJ1-2	TRBV24-1
CASSYRTTGTEAFF	TRBJ1-1	TRBV27
CASSGDPGQGGGYTF	TRBJ1-2	TRBV5-1
CASRGGGEGNQPQHF	TRBJ1-5	TRBV12-3/TRBV12-4
CASSQGGAGGDGETQYF	TRBJ2-5	TRBV7-8
CSASRDEQYF	TRBJ2-7	TRBV20-1
CASSLLRTAGNTIYF	TRBJ1-3	TRBV12-3/TRBV12-4
CASSQEDRGHGYGYTF	TRBJ1-2	TRBV14
CASVVWGRSGYGYTF	TRBJ1-2	TRBV6-5
CASSETPWGRGPYEQYF	TRBJ2-7	TRBV9
CASSSITQGWGELFF	TRBJ2-2	TRBV12-3/TRBV12-4
CASSVEIEAFF	TRBJ1-1	TRBV2
CASSLVRDVAFF	TRBJ1-1	TRBV5-6